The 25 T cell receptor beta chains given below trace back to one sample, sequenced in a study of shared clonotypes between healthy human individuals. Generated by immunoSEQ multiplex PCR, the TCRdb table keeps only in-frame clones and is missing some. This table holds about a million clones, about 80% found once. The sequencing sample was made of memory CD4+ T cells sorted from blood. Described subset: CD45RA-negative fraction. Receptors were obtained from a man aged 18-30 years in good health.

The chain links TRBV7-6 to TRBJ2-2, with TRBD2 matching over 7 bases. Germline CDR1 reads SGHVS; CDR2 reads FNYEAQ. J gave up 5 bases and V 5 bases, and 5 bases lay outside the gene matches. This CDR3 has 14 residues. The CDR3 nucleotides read TGTGCCAGCAGCCCCCGGGGGGAAACCGGGGAGCTGTTTTTT. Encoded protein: CASSPRGETGELFF. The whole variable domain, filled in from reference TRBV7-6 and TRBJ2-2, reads GAGVSQSPRYKVTKRGQDVALRCDPISGHVSLYWYRQALGQGPEFLTYFNYEAQQDKSGLPNDRFSAERPEGSISTLTIQRTEQRDSAMYRCASSPRGETGELFFGEGSRLTVL.

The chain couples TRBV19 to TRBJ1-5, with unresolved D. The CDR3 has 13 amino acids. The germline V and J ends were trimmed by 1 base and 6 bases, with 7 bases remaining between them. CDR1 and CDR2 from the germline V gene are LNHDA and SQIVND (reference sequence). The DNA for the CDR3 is TGTGCCAGTAGTATAGCAGTGGCTCAGCCCCAGCATTTT. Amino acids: CASSIAVAQPQHF. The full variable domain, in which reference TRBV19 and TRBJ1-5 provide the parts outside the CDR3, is DGGITQSPKYLFRKEGQNVTLSCEQNLNHDAMYWYRQDPGQGLRLIYYSQIVNDFQKGDIAEGYSVSREKKESFPLTVTSAQKNPTAFYLCASSIAVAQPQHFGDGTRLSIL.

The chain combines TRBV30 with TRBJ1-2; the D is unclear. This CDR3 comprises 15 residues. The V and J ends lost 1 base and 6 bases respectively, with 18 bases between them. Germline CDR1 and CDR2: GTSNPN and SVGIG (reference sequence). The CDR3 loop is CAWSGALGLYDGYTF. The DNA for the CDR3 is TGTGCCTGGAGTGGAGCTCTTGGGCTTTACGATGGCTACACCTTC. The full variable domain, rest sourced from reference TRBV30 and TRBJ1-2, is SQTIHQWPATLVQPVGSPLSLECTVEGTSNPNLYWYRQAAGRGLQLLFYSVGIGQISSEVPQNLSASRPQDRQFILSSKKLLLSDSGFYLCAWSGALGLYDGYTFGSGTRLTVV.

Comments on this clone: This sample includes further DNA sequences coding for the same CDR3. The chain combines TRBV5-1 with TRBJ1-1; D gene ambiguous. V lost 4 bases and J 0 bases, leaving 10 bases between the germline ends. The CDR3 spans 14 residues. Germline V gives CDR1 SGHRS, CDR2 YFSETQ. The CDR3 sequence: CASSPRLMNTEAFF. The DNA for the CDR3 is TGCGCCAGCAGCCCCAGACTCATGAACACTGAAGCTTTCTTT.

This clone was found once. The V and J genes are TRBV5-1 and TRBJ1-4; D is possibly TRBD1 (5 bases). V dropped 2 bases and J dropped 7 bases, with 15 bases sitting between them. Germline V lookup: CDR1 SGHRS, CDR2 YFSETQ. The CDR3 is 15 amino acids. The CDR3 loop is CASSFLGGRVEKLFF. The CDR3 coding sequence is TGCGCCAGCAGCTTCCTGGGGGGGAGAGTTGAAAAACTGTTTTTT.

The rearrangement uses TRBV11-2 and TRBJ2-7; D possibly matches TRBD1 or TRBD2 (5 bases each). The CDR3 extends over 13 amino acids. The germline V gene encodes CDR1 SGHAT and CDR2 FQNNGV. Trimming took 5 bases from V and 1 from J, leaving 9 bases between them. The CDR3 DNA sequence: TGTGCCAGCAGCCGGGACGGGTCCTACGAGCAGTACTTC. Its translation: CASSRDGSYEQYF.

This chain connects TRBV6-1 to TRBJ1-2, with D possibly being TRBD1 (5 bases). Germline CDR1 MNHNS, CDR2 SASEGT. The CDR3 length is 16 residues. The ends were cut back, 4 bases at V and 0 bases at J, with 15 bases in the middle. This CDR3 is CASSGGLGLANYGYTF. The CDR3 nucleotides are TGTGCCAGCAGTGGAGGCCTGGGGCTAGCTAACTATGGCTACACCTTC.

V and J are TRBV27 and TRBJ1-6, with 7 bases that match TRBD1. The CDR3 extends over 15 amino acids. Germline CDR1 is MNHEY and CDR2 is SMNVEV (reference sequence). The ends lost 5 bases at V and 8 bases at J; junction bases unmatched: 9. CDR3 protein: CASSITGAVDSPLHF. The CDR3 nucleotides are TGTGCCAGCAGTATTACAGGGGCCGTAGATTCACCCCTCCACTTT.

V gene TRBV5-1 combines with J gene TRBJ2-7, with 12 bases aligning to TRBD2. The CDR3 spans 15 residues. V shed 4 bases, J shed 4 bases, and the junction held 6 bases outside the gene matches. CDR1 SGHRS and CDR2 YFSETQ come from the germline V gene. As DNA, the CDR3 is TGCGCCAGCAGCCCTCTAGCGGGAGGGCGGTACGAGCAGTACTTC. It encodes CASSPLAGGRYEQYF. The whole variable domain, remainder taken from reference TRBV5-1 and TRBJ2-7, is KAGVTQTPRYLIKTRGQQVTLSCSPISGHRSVSWYQQTPGQGLQFLFEYFSETQRNKGNFPGRFSGRQFSNSRSEMNVSTLELGDSALYLCASSPLAGGRYEQYFGPGTRLTVT.

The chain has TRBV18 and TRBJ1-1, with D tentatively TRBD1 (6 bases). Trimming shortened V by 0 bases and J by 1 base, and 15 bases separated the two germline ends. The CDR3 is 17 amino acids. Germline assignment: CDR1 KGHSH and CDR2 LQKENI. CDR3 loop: CASSPPHSGRGNTEAFF. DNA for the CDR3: TGTGCCAGCTCACCACCACATAGTGGCAGGGGGAACACTGAAGCTTTCTTT.

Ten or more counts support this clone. This chain's CDR3 is CASSDPGLNYEQYF. For the CDR3, the DNA is TGTGCCAGCAGCGACCCGGGACTAAACTACGAGCAGTACTTC. The chain combines TRBV11-2 with TRBJ2-7; 7 bases fit TRBD2. The trim removed 5 bases at V and 3 bases at J, leaving 7 bases unmatched. Germline CDR1 and CDR2: SGHAT and FQNNGV. This CDR3 contains 14 residues.

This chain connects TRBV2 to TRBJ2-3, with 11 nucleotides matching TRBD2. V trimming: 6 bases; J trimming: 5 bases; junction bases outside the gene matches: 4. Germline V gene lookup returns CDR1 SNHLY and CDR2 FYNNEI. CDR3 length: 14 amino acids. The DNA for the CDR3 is TGTGCCAGCAGAGGGACTAGCGGAGGAGATACGCAGTATTTT. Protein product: CASRGTSGGDTQYF. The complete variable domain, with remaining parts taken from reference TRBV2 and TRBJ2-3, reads EPEVTQTPSHQVTQMGQEVILRCVPISNHLYFYWYRQILGQKVEFLVSFYNNEISEKSEIFDDQFSVERPDGSNFTLKIRSTKLEDSAMYFCASRGTSGGDTQYFGPGTRLTVL.

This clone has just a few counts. The CDR3 DNA follows: TGTGCCAGCTCCCGGAGTAGCGGGGGGGCCTACAATGAGCAGTTCTTC. It is translated as CASSRSSGGAYNEQFF. The gene calls are TRBV18 and TRBJ2-1, with TRBD2 identical over 11 bases. Trimming took 6 bases from V and 2 from J; bases not matched to a gene: 6. CDR3 size: 16 residues. Germline V lookup: CDR1 KGHSH, CDR2 LQKENI.

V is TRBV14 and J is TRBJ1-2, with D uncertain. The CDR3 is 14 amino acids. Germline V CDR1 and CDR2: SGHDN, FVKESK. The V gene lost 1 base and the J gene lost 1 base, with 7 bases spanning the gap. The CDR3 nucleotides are TGTGCCAGCAGCCAAGGAACGGGTAACTATGGCTACACCTTC. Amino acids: CASSQGTGNYGYTF.

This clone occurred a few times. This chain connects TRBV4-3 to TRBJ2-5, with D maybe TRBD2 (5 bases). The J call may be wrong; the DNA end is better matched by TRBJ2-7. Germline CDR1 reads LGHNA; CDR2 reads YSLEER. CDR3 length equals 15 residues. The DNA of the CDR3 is TGCGCCAGCAGCCAAGATCGAGCGGCGGTCTACGAGCAGTACTTC. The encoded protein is CASSQDRAAVYEQYF.

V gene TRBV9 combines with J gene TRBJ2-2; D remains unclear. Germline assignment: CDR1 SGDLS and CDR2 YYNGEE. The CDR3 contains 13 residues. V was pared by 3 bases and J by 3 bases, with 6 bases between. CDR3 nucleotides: TGTGCCAGCAGCGCCGATCACACCGGGGAGCTGTTTTTT. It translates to CASSADHTGELFF.

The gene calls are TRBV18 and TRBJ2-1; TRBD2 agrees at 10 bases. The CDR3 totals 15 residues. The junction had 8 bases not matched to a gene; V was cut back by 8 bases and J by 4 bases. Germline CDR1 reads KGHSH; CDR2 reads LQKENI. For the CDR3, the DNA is TGTGCCAGCAGTGAGCTAGCGGGGGAGTACAATGAGCAGTTCTTC. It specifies CASSELAGEYNEQFF.

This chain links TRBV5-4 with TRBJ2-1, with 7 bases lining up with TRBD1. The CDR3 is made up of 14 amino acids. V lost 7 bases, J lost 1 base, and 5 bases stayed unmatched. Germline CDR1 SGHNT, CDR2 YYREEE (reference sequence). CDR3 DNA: TGTGCCAGCGGAAAACAGGGGTCCTACAATGAGCAGTTCTTC. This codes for CASGKQGSYNEQFF.

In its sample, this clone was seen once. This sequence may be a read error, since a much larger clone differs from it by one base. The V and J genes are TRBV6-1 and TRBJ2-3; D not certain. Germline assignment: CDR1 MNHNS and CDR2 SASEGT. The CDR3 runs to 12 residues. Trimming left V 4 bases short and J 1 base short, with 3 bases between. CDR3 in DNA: TGTGCCAGCAGTGTCGGCACAGATACGCAGTATTTT. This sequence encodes CASSVGTDTQYF.

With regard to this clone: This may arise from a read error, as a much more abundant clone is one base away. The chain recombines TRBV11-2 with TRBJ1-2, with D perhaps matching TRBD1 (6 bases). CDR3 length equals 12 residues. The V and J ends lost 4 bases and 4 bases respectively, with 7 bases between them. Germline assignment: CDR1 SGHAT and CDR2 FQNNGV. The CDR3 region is CASSSDSYGYTF. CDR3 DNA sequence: TGTGCCAGCAGCTCGGACAGCTATGGCTACACCTTC.

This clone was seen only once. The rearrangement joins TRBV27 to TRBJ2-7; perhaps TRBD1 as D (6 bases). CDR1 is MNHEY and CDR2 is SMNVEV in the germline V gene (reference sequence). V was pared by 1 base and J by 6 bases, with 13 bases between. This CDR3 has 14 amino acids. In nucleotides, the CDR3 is TGTGCCAGCAGTTTATTCAGGGAAGGGGGCGAGCAGTACTTC. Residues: CASSLFREGGEQYF.

The CDR3 region is CASSYHTGRTEAFF. In DNA form, the CDR3 reads TGTGCCAGCAGTTATCATACGGGAAGGACTGAAGCTTTCTTT. This chain joins TRBV6-5 and TRBJ1-1; D call uncertain. The V and J ends lost 3 bases and 5 bases respectively, with 13 bases between them. The CDR3 loop spans 14 amino acids. Looked up from germline, CDR1 is MNHEY and CDR2 is SVGAGI.

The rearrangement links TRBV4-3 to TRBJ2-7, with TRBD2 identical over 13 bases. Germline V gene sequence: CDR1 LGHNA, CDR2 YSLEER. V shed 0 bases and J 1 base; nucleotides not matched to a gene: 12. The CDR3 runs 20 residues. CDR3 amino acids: CASSQDLSTSGRPNSYEQYF. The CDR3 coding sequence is TGCGCCAGCAGCCAAGATTTATCGACTAGCGGGAGGCCCAATTCCTACGAGCAGTACTTC.

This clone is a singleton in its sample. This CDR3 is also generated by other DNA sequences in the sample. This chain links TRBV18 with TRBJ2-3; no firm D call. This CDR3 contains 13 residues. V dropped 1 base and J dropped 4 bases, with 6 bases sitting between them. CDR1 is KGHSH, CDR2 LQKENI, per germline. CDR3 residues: CASSPLIPDTQYF. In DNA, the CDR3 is TGTGCCAGCTCACCACTTATCCCAGATACGCAGTATTTT. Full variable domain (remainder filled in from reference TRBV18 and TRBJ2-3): NAGVMQNPRHLVRRRGQEARLRCSPMKGHSHVYWYRQLPEEGLKFMVYLQKENIIDESGMPKERFSAEFPKEGPSILRIQQVVRGDSAAYFCASSPLIPDTQYFGPGTRLTVL.

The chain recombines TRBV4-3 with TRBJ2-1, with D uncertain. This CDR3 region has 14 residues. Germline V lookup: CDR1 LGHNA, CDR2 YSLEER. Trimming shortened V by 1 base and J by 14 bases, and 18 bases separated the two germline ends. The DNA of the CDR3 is TGCGCCAGCAGCCAAGGTATGGTTCGTACAGCCAAGTTCTTC. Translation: CASSQGMVRTAKFF.